The entry that follows covers one T cell receptor beta chain sequence. Its specific antigen is unknown. Per-base quality was not reported, and no clone a single base away is much larger than it. Library method: the immunoSEQ multiplex PCR assay. A mixture of 60 forward primers for TCR Vbeta segments and 13 reverse primers for TCR Jbeta segments was used in the multiplex PCR. The CDR3 region of rearranged TCR beta genes was amplified from genomic DNA by a multiplex PCR assay. On the Illumina HiSeq System, the amplified TCR beta libraries were sequenced as 87-base-pair reads. Per the authors' processing: A later analysis counted some 80 million unique TCR beta chains across the 650 to 800 repertoires, and 10 million to 12 million of these chains were shared by at least two donors. Raw reads were error-corrected and collapsed into unique sequences by a nearest-neighbor algorithm in which closely related sequences were merged to remove PCR and sequencing errors. To assign V, D and J gene segments, CDR3 sequences were aligned to IMGT reference sequences. For a sequence to be retained, a match of at least six nucleotides was required to both a V gene segment and a J gene segment. Rearrangements were called productive when the CDR3 lacked stop codons and stayed in frame with V and J; all others were non-productive. Following IMGT convention, CDR3 was defined as the stretch from the second conserved V-encoded cysteine to the conserved J-encoded phenylalanine. The earlier analysis of some 580 of the donors excluded any sequence lacking an unambiguous match to a single V gene segment. An earlier analysis of about 600 of the donors called V segments functional above 56.7% productive rearrangements and segregating when the between-donor standard deviation exceeded 5%. A statistical classification framework was built for diagnosing cytomegalovirus status from the catalog of TCR beta chain sequences. V and J gene assignment, in a later analysis, came from comparing TCR nucleotide sequences with IMGT/GENE-DB human TR gene sequences. Using the TCRdist pipeline, a later analysis assigned CDR3 sequences along with most-parsimonious VDJ recombination scenarios. In a later analysis, each TCR beta chain was defined by its CDR3 amino acid sequence together with its V-gene family, and reads lacking a unique V-gene family were excluded. To address suspected cross-contamination and a sequencing artifact, a later analysis removed approximately 600 highly shared, low-generation-probability nucleotide sequences. In a later analysis, a clonal expansion index was calculated for each public chain from normalized within-repertoire ranks of inferred template counts. In a later analysis, generation probabilities were computed using a VDJ recombination model fitted to out-of-frame rearrangements, and the results were checked against IGoR. In a later analysis, TCR-TCR, TCR-HLA and TCR-CMV co-occurrence was scored with hypergeometric tests, and a repertoire-size bias correction was applied to TCR pairs. In a later analysis, false discovery rates were estimated by permuting HLA or CMV assignments 20 times. A later analysis grouped co-occurring TCRs with DBSCAN, adding TCRdist sequence similarity when clustering within HLA-allele-positive subsets. Co-occurrence clustering excluded repertoires with fewer than 30,000 or more than 120,000 public chains, plus five with anomalous nucleotide sharing. This immuneACCESS table, as held by TCRdb, lists in-frame sequences with V and J called but not all clones. Of the missing ones, under half trace to an unresolved V gene in checked studies; the others have no known cause. D and trimming were read from the DNA, whereas the V and J calls and clone size are those reported in that table. Present in this sample are around 120,000 clones, less than 90% of which were seen just once. Less than 0.25% of the sample is taken by the ten largest.

The record originates from a study of cytomegalovirus exposure and HLA in healthy donors (dated by TCRdb to 2015 to 2018). Context from the whole study: An earlier analysis of some 500 of the donors reported roughly 270 Gb of sequence data and approximately 110 million unique TCR beta sequences from about 200 million T cells. About 320 gigabases of sequencing data and tens of millions of unique TCR sequences were included in an early release covering roughly 600 HLA-typed donors. Of the roughly 400 genotyped donors, over 80% were placed in the genetic ancestry cluster associated with self-reported Caucasian donors. The aim of the study was to test whether cataloging public T cell receptors could identify signatures of past pathogen exposure. The study used immunosequencing to profile the T cell repertoires of 670 or so subjects and linked those repertoires to cytomegalovirus serostatus. A separate validation cohort of about 110 different subjects was used in addition to the roughly 640-subject first cohort. The study combined high-throughput TCR immunosequencing, statistical association of individual TCRs with disease status, and machine learning to predict cytomegalovirus infection status. A later analysis re-examined previously published TCR beta repertoires from over 500 donors and added high-resolution HLA genotyping to investigate patterns of TCR occurrence. The later analysis used no new phenotypic data to find candidate immune exposures, relying instead on TCR beta sequences and their occurrence across donors. An earlier analysis of some 500 of the donors used high-throughput TCR beta sequencing to judge whether each TCR beta V gene segment behaved as functional or pseudogenic. Donor age, sex, ethnicity and CMV serostatus were collected together with the repertoire data. A later genetic analysis used genome-wide SNP genotypes for about 60% of the roughly 700 donors, treating that subset as a discovery cohort. All discovery cohort repertoires had been generated using a single sequencing platform. Class I and class II HLA loci were covered by the typing at four-digit resolution. The number of donors typed differed by locus, with roughly 629-640 for A, B, C, DRB1 and DQB1, about 500 for DQA1, approximately 570 for DPA1, and approximately 470 for DPB1. Four or five DR-DQ haplotypes were treated as single units for association and clustering because of strong linkage in the cohort. On average, around 240,000 unique TCR beta nucleotide sequences were sequenced per donor among 398 genotyped donors of the cohort, with roughly 18% of those sequences being non-productive.

In total, fewer than 750 healthy bone marrow donors made up the cohort. All cohort members were sampled while nominally healthy, although unrecorded immune exposures were likely present. The donor was CMV seronegative and belonged to the group of 352 seronegative cohort members. A peripheral blood sample was collected from each donor, and TCR beta sequencing was performed on peripheral blood mononuclear cells. Genomic DNA was extracted from the blood cell samples with the Qiagen DNeasy Blood Extraction Kit. The paper's findings and limits, for the study overall: The only immune exposure information available for the cohort was CMV serostatus. Correlated functional status among segregating V segments might reflect linkage disequilibrium, but an unknown experimental factor could not be ruled out. A further reported finding was that TCR beta sequences accurately predicted the HLA-A and HLA-B alleles for most subjects in the first cohort. In a later genetic analysis, a missense DCLRE1C variant was associated with V-gene and J-gene trimming of TCR beta chains, and the association was replicated in an independent cohort. Specific HLA alleles were associated with roughly 17,000 TCR beta sequences at a false discovery rate of 0.05 in a later analysis. The earlier analysis of 450 to 700 of the donors excluded 15 to 20 rarely observed V segments, including chromosome 9 orphons, because counts were too low. Strong co-occurrence of HLA alleles, especially DR and DQ, made assigning TCR associations to individual alleles difficult. According to a later analysis, TCR association rates differed among HLA loci, with DRB1 alleles showing the most associated TCRs and HLA-C alleles showing the fewest. Roughly uniform sequencing depth across donors was assumed in presence/absence analyses, although this assumption may not hold. In a later genetic analysis, fewer N-insertions in productive TCRs were reported among donors in an Asian-associated ancestry cluster than the approximately 670-donor mean. Cytomegalovirus status was reported to be diagnosed by the classifier with high specificity and sensitivity in both the original and validation cohorts. In an earlier analysis of approximately 590 of the donors, most TCR beta V segments appeared in productive rearrangements about 90% or about 30% of the time, broadly matching IMGT annotations. Because HLA typing was missing for some donors at each locus, association tests included only the typed subset. In a later analysis, HLA-associated TCR beta chains showed more clonal expansion and lower generation probabilities than non-associated chains that were equally common. A cluster of highly shared sequence variants was judged likely to be a technical artifact of the sequencing pipeline. A total of roughly 160 TCR beta chains were listed by the study as associated with cytomegalovirus. In a later analysis, most CMV-associated TCR beta chains were found to appear HLA-restricted, with HLA associations seemingly driven largely by CMV exposure. This cohort had only TCR beta chains sequenced, and the lack of alpha or paired-chain data limited which features could be detected. A later analysis reported that several top co-occurrence clusters appeared linked to parvovirus B19, influenza, CMV and Epstein-Barr virus. Across donors, most TCR sequences were observed very rarely, whereas some public TCRs were present in many individuals. According to the authors, the approach could potentially be generalized to other disease states and immunological phenotypes. In vitro tests confirmed that a few of the cytomegalovirus-associated TCR beta chains recognize cytomegalovirus antigens.

The receptor's source is a man aged 45 to 65 in good health and CMV-seronegative. The sequenced material came from PBMCs.

The nucleotide sequence reads TGTGCCAGTAGTATCGGTCGTCGGACAGGCGGCTATGGCTACACCTTC. Its coded protein is CASSIGRRTGGYGYTF. The chain is encoded by TRBV19 joined to TRBJ1-2; TRBD1 fits 7 bases in the junction. From the cysteine up to the phenylalanine, the CDR3 has a length of 16 residues. The kept DNA is CDR3 alone, 48 bases in frame from the first base. According to the germline V gene (reference sequence), CDR1 reads LNHDA and CDR2 reads SQIVND. The germline V end is reduced by 3 bases and the J end by 4 bases; junction bases left unmatched: 11.